This T cell receptor beta chain was identified in a study of T cell changes during pregnancy in multiple sclerosis. Libraries were prepared by immunoSEQ multiplex PCR; TCRdb keeps only in-frame clonotypes and omits some of them. The sample contains tens of thousands of clones, roughly nine tenths of which appear only once. This CDR3 contains 18 residues. CDR1 and CDR2 from the germline V gene are LGHNA and YNFKEQ. J gave up 3 bases and V 0 bases, and 9 bases lay outside the gene matches. The J gene is TRBJ2-2, the V gene TRBV4-2; 8 bases fit TRBD1. The receptor was isolated from a female donor in good health, enrolled as a control in a pregnancy study. Specimen: peripheral blood, collected in the first trimester of pregnancy. CDR3 nucleotides: TGTGCCAGCAGCCAAGACCCAACGGACAGGGTTTACACCGGGGAGCTGTTTTTT. This codes for CASSQDPTDRVYTGELFF.